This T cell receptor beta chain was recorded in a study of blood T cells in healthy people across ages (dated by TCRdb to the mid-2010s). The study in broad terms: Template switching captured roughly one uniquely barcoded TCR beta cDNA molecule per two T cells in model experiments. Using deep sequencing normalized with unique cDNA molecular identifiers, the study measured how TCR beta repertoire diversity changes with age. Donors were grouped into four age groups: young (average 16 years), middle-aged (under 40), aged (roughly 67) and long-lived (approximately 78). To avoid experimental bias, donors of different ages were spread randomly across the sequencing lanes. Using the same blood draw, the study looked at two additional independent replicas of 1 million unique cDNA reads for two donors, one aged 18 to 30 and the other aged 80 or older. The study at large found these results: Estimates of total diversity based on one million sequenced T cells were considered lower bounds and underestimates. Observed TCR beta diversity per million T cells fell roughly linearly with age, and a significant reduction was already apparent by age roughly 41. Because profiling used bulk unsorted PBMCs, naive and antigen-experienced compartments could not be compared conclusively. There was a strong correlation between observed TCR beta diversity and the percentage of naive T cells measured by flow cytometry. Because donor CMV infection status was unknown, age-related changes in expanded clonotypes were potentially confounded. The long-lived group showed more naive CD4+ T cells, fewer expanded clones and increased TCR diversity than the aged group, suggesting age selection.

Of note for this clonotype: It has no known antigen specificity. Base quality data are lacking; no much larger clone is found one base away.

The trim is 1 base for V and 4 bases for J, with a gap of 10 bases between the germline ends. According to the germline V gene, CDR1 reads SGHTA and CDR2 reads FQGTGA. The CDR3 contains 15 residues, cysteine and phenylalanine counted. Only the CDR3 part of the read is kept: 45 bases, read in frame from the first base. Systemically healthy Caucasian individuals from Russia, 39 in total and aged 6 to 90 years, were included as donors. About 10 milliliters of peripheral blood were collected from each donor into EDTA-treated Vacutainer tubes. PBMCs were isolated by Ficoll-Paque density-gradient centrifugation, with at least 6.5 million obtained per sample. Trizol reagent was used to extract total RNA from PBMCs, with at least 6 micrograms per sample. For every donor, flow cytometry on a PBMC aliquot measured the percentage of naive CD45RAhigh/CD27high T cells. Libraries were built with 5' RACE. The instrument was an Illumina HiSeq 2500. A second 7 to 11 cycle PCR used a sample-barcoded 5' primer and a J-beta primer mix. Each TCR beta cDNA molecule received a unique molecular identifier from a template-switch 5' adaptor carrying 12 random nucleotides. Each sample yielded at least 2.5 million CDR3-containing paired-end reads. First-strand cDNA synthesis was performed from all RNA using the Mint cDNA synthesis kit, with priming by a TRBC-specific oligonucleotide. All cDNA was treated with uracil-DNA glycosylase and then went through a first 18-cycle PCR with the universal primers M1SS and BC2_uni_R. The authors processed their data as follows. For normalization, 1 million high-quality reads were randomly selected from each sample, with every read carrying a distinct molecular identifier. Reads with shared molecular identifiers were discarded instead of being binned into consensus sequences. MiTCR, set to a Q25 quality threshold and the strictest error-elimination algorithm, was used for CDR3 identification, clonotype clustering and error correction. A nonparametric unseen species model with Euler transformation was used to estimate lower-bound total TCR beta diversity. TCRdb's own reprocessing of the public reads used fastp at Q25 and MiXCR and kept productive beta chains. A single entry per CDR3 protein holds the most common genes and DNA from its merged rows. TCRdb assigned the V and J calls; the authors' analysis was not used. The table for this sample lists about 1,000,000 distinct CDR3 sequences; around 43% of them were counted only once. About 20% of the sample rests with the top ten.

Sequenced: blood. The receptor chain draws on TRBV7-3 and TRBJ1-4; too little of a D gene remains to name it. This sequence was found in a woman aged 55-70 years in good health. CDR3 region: CASSLIGGINEKLFF. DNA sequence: TGTGCCAGCAGCTTAATAGGAGGAATTAATGAAAAACTGTTTTTT.